Shown below are 32 T cell receptor beta chains from a single sample sequenced in a study of cytomegalovirus exposure and HLA in healthy donors. The assay was immunoSEQ multiplex PCR, and TCRdb's table has in-frame clones only and misses some. The sample lists tens of thousands of clones; approximately 88% were seen once. Specimen: PBMCs. The receptors derive from a woman aged 25 to 39 in good health and CMV-seronegative.

This CDR3 reads CASSEGTSGINEQFF. As DNA, the CDR3 is TGTGCCAGCAGTGAAGGGACTAGCGGCATCAATGAGCAGTTCTTC. The chain has TRBV2 and TRBJ2-1; 10 bases line up with TRBD2. V dropped 1 base and J dropped 6; count of bases not matched to a gene: 3. Germline-derived CDR1 and CDR2 are SNHLY and FYNNEI. The CDR3 sequence is 15 residues long.

V and J are TRBV7-2 and TRBJ2-5; no definite D call. V lost 5 bases, J lost 4 bases, and 14 bases lay in between. This CDR3 is 14 amino acids long. The germline gives CDR1 SGHTA, CDR2 FQGNSA. CDR3 nucleotides: TGTGCCAGCAGCCCGACCCGGGTTGGAGAGACCCAGTACTTC. This translates into CASSPTRVGETQYF.

The genes are TRBV29-1 and TRBJ2-1; D is possibly TRBD1 (6 bases). Germline V gene sequence: CDR1 SQVTM, CDR2 ANQGSEA. V was shortened by 5 bases and J by 8 bases, with 13 bases between the two germline ends. The length of the CDR3 is 12 residues. The CDR3 nucleotides are TGCAGCGTTACAGGGCAAATCGATGAGCAGTTCTTC. Residues: CSVTGQIDEQFF.

This chain joins TRBV20-1 and TRBJ2-3; D might be TRBD2 (6 bases). The CDR3 runs to 11 residues. Germline loops: CDR1 DFQATT, CDR2 SNEGSKA (reference sequence). V lost 7 bases, J lost 8 bases, and 13 bases lay in between. CDR3 residues: CSESPGGTQYF. In DNA form, the CDR3 reads TGCAGTGAATCGCCCGGGGGTACGCAGTATTTT.

The gene calls are TRBV9 and TRBJ2-7, with 7 positions matching TRBD2. The CDR3 contains 13 residues. The germline CDR1 and CDR2 sequences are SGDLS and YYNGEE. J was trimmed by 7 bases and V by 4 bases; bases with no gene match: 8. The DNA of the CDR3 is TGTGCCAGCAGCTTAGGGGACGGGGGGGAGCAGTACTTC. Protein sequence: CASSLGDGGEQYF.

The chain has TRBV7-2 and TRBJ1-4; D not resolved. This CDR3 has 14 residues. Per the germline V gene, CDR1 is SGHTA and CDR2 is FQGNSA. V was clipped by 0 bases and J by 9 bases, with 11 bases between them. This CDR3 is CASSLAQITQKLFF. CDR3 DNA sequence: TGTGCCAGCAGCTTAGCACAGATCACGCAAAAACTGTTTTTT.

The chain employs TRBV5-4 and TRBJ2-7; D gene unclear. The V gene's germline CDR1 is SGHNT and CDR2 YYREEE (reference sequence). The CDR3 loop spans 15 amino acids. Trimming removed 3 bases from V and 6 bases from J, with 19 bases in between. The CDR3 region is CASSSSLQLSFEQYF. The CDR3 DNA is TGTGCCAGCAGCTCGTCCCTCCAATTGAGTTTCGAGCAGTACTTC.

The V call is TRBV7-2, the J call TRBJ2-7; tentatively, D is TRBD1 (6 bases). The germline CDR1 and CDR2 sequences are SGHTA and FQGNSA. The CDR3 is 14 residues long. The germline V and J ends were trimmed by 7 bases and 3 bases, with 16 bases remaining between them. This CDR3 is CASTLTPGDYEQYF. The CDR3 DNA sequence: TGTGCCAGCACCCTTACTCCAGGGGACTACGAGCAGTACTTC. Looking up the rest from reference TRBV7-2 and TRBJ2-7 gives the full variable domain: GAGVSQSPSNKVTEKGKDVELRCDPISGHTALYWYRQSLGQGLEFLIYFQGNSAPDKSGLPSDRFSAERTGGSVSTLTIQRTQQEDSAVYLCASTLTPGDYEQYFGPGTRLTVT.

This sequence joins TRBV28 and TRBJ1-2; D is unresolved. CDR3 size: 11 residues. Per the germline V gene, CDR1 is MDHEN and CDR2 is SYDVKM. V lost 6 bases, J lost 7 bases, and 9 bases lay in between. CDR3 sequence reads: CASSPQVGYTF. The CDR3 DNA sequence: TGTGCCAGCAGCCCTCAGGTTGGCTACACCTTC.

The chain uses TRBV14 and TRBJ2-5; 9 bases map to TRBD1. The CDR3 contains 16 residues. Germline lookup yields CDR1 SGHDN and CDR2 FVKESK. V lost 4 bases and J lost 5; bases outside the gene matches: 11. The CDR3 is CASSPRQGVALETQYF. CDR3 nucleotide sequence: TGTGCCAGCAGCCCCCGACAGGGGGTAGCGTTGGAGACCCAGTACTTC. Based on the CDR3 plus reference TRBV14 and TRBJ2-5, the full variable domain is EAGVTQFPSHSVIEKGQTVTLRCDPISGHDNLYWYRRVMGKEIKFLLHFVKESKQDESGMPNNRFLAERTGGTYSTLKVQPAELEDSGVYFCASSPRQGVALETQYFGPGTRLLVL.

The rearrangement uses TRBV7-2 and TRBJ2-4; 7 bases align to TRBD2. The germline CDR1 and CDR2 sequences are SGHTA and FQGNSA. This CDR3 region has 15 residues. The V segment lost 6 bases and the J segment 0 bases; nucleotides outside the gene matches: 5. The CDR3 region is CASSIGLGAKNIQYF. The CDR3 DNA sequence: TGTGCCAGCAGTATCGGACTAGGAGCCAAAAACATTCAGTACTTC.

The chain recombines TRBV9 with TRBJ2-1; TRBD2 agrees at 9 bases. This CDR3 region has 14 residues. Trimming at V came to 4 bases and at J to 5 bases, leaving 4 bases not matched to a gene. The germline V gene has CDR1 SGDLS and CDR2 YYNGEE. CDR3 region: CASSPGLANNEQFF. Here the CDR3 DNA reads TGTGCCAGCAGCCCGGGACTAGCCAACAATGAGCAGTTCTTC.

This sequence joins TRBV11-2 and TRBJ1-1; D is perhaps TRBD1 (5 bases). This CDR3 spans 15 amino acids. Germline V gene sequence: CDR1 SGHAT, CDR2 FQNNGV. V gave up 1 base and J gave up 1 base, with 10 bases separating them. CDR3 in DNA: TGTGCCAGCAGCTTAGGGGGGGGACGGAACACTGAAGCTTTCTTT. This codes for CASSLGGGRNTEAFF.

The chain has TRBV28 and TRBJ1-2; D gene unclear. The V end was cut by 8 bases, the J end by 5 bases, with 15 bases between. In germline, CDR1 is MDHEN, CDR2 SYDVKM. This CDR3 contains 13 residues. DNA of the CDR3: TGTGCCAGCCGGGGTTTCCGGTCGTATGGCTACACCTTC. Translating it yields CASRGFRSYGYTF.

This chain links TRBV15 with TRBJ1-4; 11 bases map to TRBD1. The CDR3 contains 17 residues. Trimming removed 3 bases from V and 4 bases from J; junction bases left unmatched: 7. Germline V gene lookup returns CDR1 LNHNV and CDR2 YYDKDF (reference sequence). Written as DNA, the CDR3 is TGTGCCACCAGCAGCTCCGGGACAGGGGGGATTAATGAAAAACTGTTTTTT. Translating gives CATSSSGTGGINEKLFF.

As to this clone: Other DNA variants within this sample encode the same CDR3. The rearrangement uses TRBV28 and TRBJ2-5, with D possibly matching TRBD2 (6 bases). V lost 6 bases and J lost 5, with 19 bases in between. The CDR3 spans 15 residues. Germline CDR1 reads MDHEN; CDR2 reads SYDVKM. The CDR3 protein is CASSPSGRGGETQYF. The CDR3 DNA reads as TGTGCCAGCAGCCCTTCTGGGCGGGGTGGCGAGACCCAGTACTTC. Using reference TRBV28 and TRBJ2-5 for the parts outside the CDR3, the full variable domain is DVKVTQSSRYLVKRTGEKVFLECVQDMDHENMFWYRQDPGLGLRLIYFSYDVKMKEKGDIPEGYSVSREKKERFSLILESASTNQTSMYLCASSPSGRGGETQYFGPGTRLLVL.

This chain connects TRBV14 to TRBJ1-2; TRBD1 matches at 7 bases. Germline trimming cut 0 bases from V and 7 bases from J; bases unmatched to any gene: 8. The germline CDR1 and CDR2 sequences are SGHDN and FVKESK. This CDR3 has 15 amino acids. The CDR3 here is CASSQEGGQVRGYTF. The CDR3 nucleotides read TGTGCCAGCAGCCAAGAAGGGGGCCAAGTTCGTGGCTACACCTTC. The variable domain in full, with the rest retrieved from reference TRBV14 and TRBJ1-2, is EAGVTQFPSHSVIEKGQTVTLRCDPISGHDNLYWYRRVMGKEIKFLLHFVKESKQDESGMPNNRFLAERTGGTYSTLKVQPAELEDSGVYFCASSQEGGQVRGYTFGSGTRLTVV.

This chain connects TRBV10-3 to TRBJ2-7, with D perhaps TRBD1 (6 bases). Per the germline V gene, CDR1 is ENHRY and CDR2 is SYGVKD. V was clipped by 0 bases and J by 5 bases, with 11 bases between them. The CDR3 length is 14 residues. The DNA for the CDR3 is TGTGCCATCAGTGAGTCTAACAGGGAAAACGAGCAGTACTTC. Its protein product is CAISESNRENEQYF.

This rearrangement joins TRBV7-9 to TRBJ1-4, with D possibly matching TRBD1 (5 bases). The CDR3 extends over 11 amino acids. The V gene lost 10 bases and the J gene lost 7 bases, with 10 bases spanning the gap. Looked up from germline, CDR1 is SEHNR and CDR2 is FQNEAQ (reference sequence). CDR3 sequence: CANGGGEKLFF. CDR3 DNA sequence: TGTGCCAACGGGGGGGGTGAAAAACTGTTTTTT.

V is TRBV15 and J is TRBJ1-5; D call uncertain. Trimming removed 3 bases from V and 3 bases from J, with 12 bases in between. This CDR3 comprises 15 residues. Germline CDR1 and CDR2: LNHNV and YYDKDF (reference sequence). This CDR3 reads CATSRSGVSNQPQHF. The DNA for the CDR3 is TGTGCCACCAGCAGGTCCGGGGTGTCCAATCAGCCCCAGCATTTT.

The chain has TRBV29-1 and TRBJ2-5, with 8 bases identical to TRBD2. This CDR3 is 14 amino acids long. The ends lost 5 bases at V and 1 base at J; junction bases unmatched: 6. Germline assignment: CDR1 SQVTM and CDR2 ANQGSEA. CDR3 nucleotide sequence: TGCAGCGTTTCCGCTAGCGGGTTCCAAGAGACCCAGTACTTC. Protein sequence: CSVSASGFQETQYF.

This chain uses TRBV18 with TRBJ2-7; 13 bases are a match to TRBD2. This CDR3 region has 15 residues. J lost 6 bases, V lost 3 bases, and 5 bases had no gene match. The germline V gene encodes CDR1 KGHSH and CDR2 LQKENI. The CDR3 protein is CASSPGLAGVLEQYF. As DNA, the CDR3 is TGTGCCAGCTCACCTGGACTAGCGGGAGTTCTCGAGCAGTACTTC.

For this clone: One end of the junction fails to match germline, which may point to a read error. The chain carries TRBV6-1 and TRBJ2-7, with a possible D match to TRBD1 (5 bases). Germline V gene lookup returns CDR1 MNHNS and CDR2 SASEGT. The CDR3 loop spans 11 amino acids. The chain's CDR3 is CASSEAWAGIF. Here the CDR3 DNA reads TGTGCCAGCAGTGAAGCGTGGGCAGGGATATTC.

V and J are TRBV15 and TRBJ2-7, with 10 bases that match TRBD2. Unmatched junction bases numbered 17, after V lost 0 bases and J lost 3 bases. Per germline, CDR1 LNHNV and CDR2 YYDKDF (reference sequence). This CDR3 is built from 20 residues. The CDR3 DNA follows: TGTGCCACCAGCAGAGAGGGGTCTGTGGTAGCGGGAGGTCCCCTCTACGAGCAGTACTTC. Translating it yields CATSREGSVVAGGPLYEQYF.

This sequence joins TRBV28 and TRBJ1-5, with 11 positions matching TRBD1. The V and J ends lost 3 bases and 6 bases, in that order; junction bases with no gene match: 7. The CDR3 contains 16 residues. The germline gives CDR1 MDHEN, CDR2 SYDVKM. As DNA, the CDR3 is TGTGCCAGCAGTTTTGGTGGGACAGGGGGTACTCAGCCCCAGCATTTT. Translation gives CASSFGGTGGTQPQHF.

The chain couples TRBV9 to TRBJ2-3; 7 bases map to TRBD1. The CDR3 is 13 amino acids. V lost 1 base to trimming and J lost 4 bases; unmatched junction nucleotides: 0. CDR1 SGDLS and CDR2 YYNGEE come from the germline V gene. CDR3 in DNA: TGTGCCAGCAGCGTACAGGGGGCAGATACGCAGTATTTT. Protein: CASSVQGADTQYF.

The chain is built from TRBV7-6 and TRBJ2-1, with 7 bases aligning to TRBD2. In germline, CDR1 is SGHVS, CDR2 FNYEAQ. The CDR3 contains 16 residues. V shed 1 base, J shed 4 bases, and the junction held 7 bases outside the gene matches. Written as DNA, the CDR3 is TGTGCCAGCAGCTTAGTCGGGGGGAGGGGATACAATGAGCAGTTCTTC. Its protein is CASSLVGGRGYNEQFF.

The CDR3 sequence is CSVGDRDYNEQFF. The CDR3 nucleotides read TGCAGCGTTGGGGACAGGGATTACAATGAGCAGTTCTTC. The rearrangement uses TRBV29-1 and TRBJ2-1, with 9 positions matching TRBD1. The CDR3 sequence is 13 residues long. Trimming took 4 bases from V and 4 from J; bases not matched to a gene: 2. Germline-derived CDR1 and CDR2 are SQVTM and ANQGSEA.

This chain joins TRBV28 and TRBJ1-1; D not certain. V shed 10 bases and J shed 2 bases, with 8 bases lying between them. CDR1 and CDR2 from the germline V gene are MDHEN and SYDVKM. This CDR3 is built from 11 residues. The CDR3 spells CATEHNTEAFF. In DNA form, the CDR3 reads TGTGCCACCGAGCACAACACTGAAGCTTTCTTT.

V gene TRBV6-1 combines with J gene TRBJ1-5; 8 bases map to TRBD1. The junction had 7 bases not matched to a gene; V was cut back by 7 bases and J by 5 bases. Germline CDR1 is MNHNS and CDR2 is SASEGT. This CDR3 comprises 14 residues. The CDR3 DNA sequence: TGTGCCAGCACTCCAGGGGGCGGGGATCAGCCCCAGCATTTT. It yields the protein CASTPGGGDQPQHF.

The chain recombines TRBV6-1 with TRBJ1-5; the D is unclear. The CDR3 is 12 residues long. Germline CDR1 and CDR2: MNHNS and SASEGT. Trimming shortened V by 10 bases and J by 6 bases, and 13 bases separated the two germline ends. CDR3 region: CATEGEGQPQHF. Here the CDR3 DNA reads TGTGCCACCGAGGGAGAAGGTCAGCCCCAGCATTTT.

The rearrangement uses TRBV25-1 and TRBJ2-1; a weak D match, TRBD2 (5 bases). CDR3 size: 14 residues. Germline V gene lookup returns CDR1 MGHDK and CDR2 SYGVNS. Trimming cost V 3 bases and J 3 bases, with 9 bases left between them. In DNA form, the CDR3 reads TGTGCCAGCAGTGATTGGGGAGACTACAATGAGCAGTTCTTC. Translated: CASSDWGDYNEQFF.